This passage covers 8 T cell receptor beta chains from one sample sequenced in a study of T cell responses to AZD1222 COVID-19 vaccine. TCRdb's copy holds only in-frame clones and misses some; the assay was immunoSEQ multiplex PCR. The sample shows around 270,000 clones, 85% to 95% of them seen only once. The source was peripheral blood, collected 28 days after the second AZD1222 dose. These receptors all come from an adult who received the AZD1222 COVID-19 vaccine.

This CDR3 reads CASSPGRAGILEQFF. CDR3 bases: TGTGCCAGCAGTCCGGGGAGGGCCGGCATTTTGGAGCAGTTCTTC. This chain joins TRBV5-6 and TRBJ2-1; 7 bases align to TRBD2. Germline loops: CDR1 SGHDT, CDR2 YYEEEE. The J segment lost 10 bases and the V segment lost 5 bases, leaving 15 bases of the junction unmatched. CDR3 size: 15 residues. Looking up the rest from reference TRBV5-6 and TRBJ2-1 gives the full variable domain: DAGVTQSPTHLIKTRGQQVTLRCSPKSGHDTVSWYQQALGQGPQFIFQYYEEEERQRGNFPDRFSGHQFPNYSSELNVNALLLGDSALYLCASSPGRAGILEQFFGPGTRLTVL.

V and J are TRBV7-3 and TRBJ1-1, with TRBD1 identical over 8 bases. J gave up 3 bases and V 1 base, and 4 bases lay outside the gene matches. This CDR3 is 15 amino acids long. Germline-derived CDR1 and CDR2 are SGHTA and FQGTGA. The DNA for the CDR3 is TGTGCCAGCAGCTTAAGTCCAGGGGGCTACACTGAAGCTTTCTTT. It encodes CASSLSPGGYTEAFF.

This chain links TRBV6-4 with TRBJ1-6, with D maybe TRBD1 (6 bases). V was clipped by 0 bases and J by 10 bases, with 13 bases between them. Germline lookup yields CDR1 MRHNA and CDR2 SNTAGT. CDR3 length: 15 amino acids. The CDR3 loop is CASSDSPGVMSPLHF. CDR3 nucleotide sequence: TGTGCCAGCAGTGACTCGCCAGGGGTCATGTCACCCCTCCACTTT.

V usage is TRBV28 and J usage is TRBJ1-6; D remains ambiguous. V lost 3 bases, J lost 14 bases, and 8 bases lay in between. CDR1 and CDR2 (germline): MDHEN, SYDVKM. The CDR3 spans 11 residues. The CDR3 reads CASSFPGSLHF. The CDR3 nucleotides are TGTGCCAGCAGTTTTCCGGGATCCCTCCACTTT.

CDR3 residues: CASRQGTGNLSPQYF. CDR3 bases: TGTGCCAGCAGACAGGGGACGGGGAACCTTAGCCCGCAGTATTTT. The chain employs TRBV6-6 and TRBJ2-3, with TRBD1 matching 7 bases. Losses at the gene ends were 6 bases for V and 10 bases for J; bases not matched to a gene: 16. Germline values: CDR1 MNHNY, CDR2 SVGAGI (reference sequence). The CDR3 runs 15 residues.

The chain links TRBV29-1 to TRBJ1-2, with TRBD1 identical over 8 bases. Germline CDR1 SQVTM, CDR2 ANQGSEA. V dropped 7 bases and J dropped 5; count of bases not matched to a gene: 6. The CDR3 has 12 residues. This CDR3 reads CSGGQDGYGYTF. CDR3 sequence (DNA): TGCAGCGGGGGACAGGATGGGTATGGCTACACCTTC.

The rearrangement uses TRBV19 and TRBJ2-1; D not resolved. Germline V gene sequence: CDR1 LNHDA, CDR2 SQIVND (reference sequence). With 2 bases removed from V and 9 bases from J, the gap between germline ends came to 8 bases. The CDR3 has 12 amino acids. CDR3 in DNA: TGTGCCAGTAGTATAATGGGCAGTGAGCAGTTCTTC. Protein sequence: CASSIMGSEQFF.

The V and J genes are TRBV7-3 and TRBJ1-5; possible D gene TRBD1, 5 bases. Germline V gene lookup returns CDR1 SGHTA and CDR2 FQGTGA. CDR3 length: 13 residues. V was clipped by 3 bases and J by 9 bases, with 12 bases between them. The CDR3 spells CASSLDGTWPQHF. DNA of the CDR3: TGTGCCAGCAGCTTGGACGGGACGTGGCCCCAGCATTTT.